This section outlines one T cell receptor (beta chain) sequence together with its context. Its antigen is not known. The CDR3 covers 16 residues. Germline V gives CDR1 SGHRS, CDR2 YFSETQ. Deletions cut 3 bases from V and 5 bases from J, with 18 bases between. This entry comes from a study of T cell responses to AZD1222 COVID-19 vaccine. The study, taken as a whole, reports: The donor cohort was predominantly white British with a female majority, and clonal diversity may have been underestimated.

TCRdb's copy holds only in-frame clones and misses some; the assay was immunoSEQ multiplex PCR. Of 120,000 or so clones in the sample, 70% to 85% were seen once. The V gene is TRBV5-1, the J gene TRBJ2-1, with D possibly being TRBD1 (7 bases). The source of this sequence is an adult in good health. Sequences were derived from peripheral blood, sampled on day 0 of AZD1222 vaccination. The CDR3, as DNA: TGCGCCAGCAGCTCACCGGGATCCAGGGGGGACAATGAGCAGTTCTTC. Translating gives CASSSPGSRGDNEQFF.